One and the same sample provided the 16 T cell receptor beta chains below, sequenced in a study of cytomegalovirus exposure and HLA in healthy donors. This PCR relied on a set of 60 Vbeta primers and 13 Jbeta primers. The protocol was immunoSEQ multiplex PCR, while the TCRdb copy is restricted to in-frame clones and leaves out a portion. The data contain about 200,000 clones, about three quarters of them singletons. Sequencing was done on a sample of PBMCs. Source of these receptors: a man younger than 35 in good health and CMV-seronegative.

This clone was picked up many times. This chain uses TRBV11-3 with TRBJ2-7; 8 bases line up with TRBD1. V lost 7 bases, J lost 5 bases, and 10 bases stayed unmatched. The CDR3 covers 14 residues. The germline gives CDR1 SGHNT, CDR2 YENEEA. This CDR3 is CASTTGQDYDEQYF. For the CDR3, the DNA is TGTGCCAGCACCACGGGACAGGACTATGACGAGCAGTACTTC.

The chain recombines TRBV7-2 with TRBJ2-3; 11 bases match TRBD2. Germline loops: CDR1 SGHTA, CDR2 FQGNSA. This CDR3 region has 17 residues. The trim removed 4 bases at V and 1 base at J, leaving 7 bases unmatched. The CDR3 sequence is CASSSGTSGGGTDTQYF. DNA of the CDR3: TGTGCCAGCAGCTCCGGGACTAGCGGAGGGGGCACAGATACGCAGTATTTT.

The V gene is TRBV11-3, the J gene TRBJ2-1, with 12 bases aligning to TRBD2. V lost 4 bases to trimming and J lost 1 base; unmatched junction nucleotides: 2. Per the germline V gene, CDR1 is SGHNT and CDR2 is YENEEA. The CDR3 spans 16 residues. The CDR3 sequence is CASSWGTSGSYNEQFF. The DNA of the CDR3 is TGTGCCAGCAGCTGGGGGACTAGCGGGTCCTACAATGAGCAGTTCTTC.

The V call is TRBV30, the J call TRBJ2-7, with TRBD1 matching 12 bases. After removal of 1 base from V and 13 bases from J, the junction contained 11 bases not matched to a gene. The CDR3 is 14 residues long. CDR1 and CDR2 from the germline V gene are GTSNPN and SVGIG (reference sequence). This CDR3 reads CAWSGGTGGGPCYF. The DNA for the CDR3 is TGTGCCTGGAGTGGGGGGACAGGGGGCGGCCCCTGCTACTTC.

The chain has TRBV18 and TRBJ2-2; tentative D call: TRBD1 (5 bases). CDR3 size: 15 residues. Germline V gives CDR1 KGHSH, CDR2 LQKENI. V dropped 5 bases and J dropped 2 bases, with 12 bases sitting between them. The CDR3 DNA reads as TGTGCCAGCTCAAACCAGGGATCTAACACCGGGGAGCTGTTTTTT. Amino acid sequence: CASSNQGSNTGELFF.

This sequence joins TRBV7-6 and TRBJ2-2, with D unresolved. The CDR3 has 15 amino acids. Between the trimmed V and J ends, which lost 5 bases and 1 base, there was a span of 11 bases. Germline assignment: CDR1 SGHVS and CDR2 FNYEAQ. The CDR3 DNA reads TGTGCCAGCAGCCCTTTTCGACAGAACACCGGGGAGCTGTTTTTT. Amino acids: CASSPFRQNTGELFF.

V gene TRBV6-5 combines with J gene TRBJ2-1; 11 nucleotides agree with TRBD2. This CDR3 has 15 residues. After removal of 6 bases from V and 4 bases from J, the junction contained 5 bases not matched to a gene. Germline CDR1 MNHEY, CDR2 SVGAGI. CDR3: CASRSGTSGYNEQFF. Written as DNA, the CDR3 is TGTGCCAGCAGGTCCGGGACTAGCGGTTACAATGAGCAGTTCTTC.

The chain carries TRBV18 and TRBJ2-5; D unclear. The CDR3 runs to 14 residues. V was trimmed by 1 base and J by 1 base, leaving 7 bases between them. Per the germline V gene, CDR1 is KGHSH and CDR2 is LQKENI. As DNA, the CDR3 is TGTGCCAGCTCACCACGCGGCCTCCAAGAGACCCAGTACTTC. Its translation is CASSPRGLQETQYF. Variable domain in full (rest from reference TRBV18 and TRBJ2-5): NAGVMQNPRHLVRRRGQEARLRCSPMKGHSHVYWYRQLPEEGLKFMVYLQKENIIDESGMPKERFSAEFPKEGPSILRIQQVVRGDSAAYFCASSPRGLQETQYFGPGTRLLVL.

The chain links TRBV19 to TRBJ1-1; D perhaps matches TRBD1 (6 bases). In germline, CDR1 is LNHDA, CDR2 SQIVND (reference sequence). The CDR3 totals 15 residues. The V end was cut by 7 bases, the J end by 1 base, with 16 bases between. CDR3 amino acids: CASTPYGTQNTEAFF. Here the CDR3 DNA reads TGTGCCAGTACCCCCTACGGGACACAGAACACTGAAGCTTTCTTT.

This clone was counted a few times. The chain carries TRBV7-6 and TRBJ2-1; the match to TRBD1 covers 7 bases. The germline CDR1 and CDR2 sequences are SGHVS and FNYEAQ. The CDR3 consists of 16 residues. V lost 4 bases to trimming and J lost 7 bases; unmatched junction nucleotides: 13. CDR3 region: CASSWNRDRYENEQFF. The CDR3 DNA is TGTGCCAGCAGCTGGAATAGGGACAGATATGAGAATGAGCAGTTCTTC.

This chain links TRBV19 with TRBJ1-6; D is perhaps TRBD1 (6 bases). The CDR3 has 15 amino acids. Germline CDR1 is LNHDA and CDR2 is SQIVND (reference sequence). V was pared by 8 bases and J by 0 bases, with 11 bases between. Here the CDR3 DNA reads TGTGCCAGTGATACAGGGAGCTCCTATAATTCACCCCTCCACTTT. Translated, it gives CASDTGSSYNSPLHF.

The V call is TRBV27, the J call TRBJ1-2; TRBD1 aligns across 11 bases. Per the germline V gene, CDR1 is MNHEY and CDR2 is SMNVEV (reference sequence). Losses at the gene ends were 5 bases for V and 8 bases for J; bases not matched to a gene: 13. This CDR3 is built from 16 residues. CDR3 nucleotide sequence: TGTGCCAGCAGTCCAGATGGGGACAGGGGGAGCGGGGGCTACACCTTC. Amino acid sequence: CASSPDGDRGSGGYTF.

The rearrangement uses TRBV25-1 and TRBJ2-1; 11 nucleotides agree with TRBD2. This CDR3 has 14 amino acids. Germline V gene lookup returns CDR1 MGHDK and CDR2 SYGVNS. Trimming took 4 bases from V and 10 from J; bases not matched to a gene: 6. The CDR3 reads CASSGSSGGPEQFF. For the CDR3, the DNA is TGTGCCAGCAGTGGGTCTAGCGGGGGGCCGGAGCAGTTCTTC.

The CDR3 DNA follows: TGCAGCGGGCAGGGGTCGAACACCGGGGAGCTGTTTTTT. Protein sequence: CSGQGSNTGELFF. The chain carries TRBV29-1 and TRBJ2-2; maybe TRBD1 (6 bases). The CDR3 runs 13 residues. Trimming shortened V by 7 bases and J by 0 bases, and 9 bases separated the two germline ends. Germline lookup yields CDR1 SQVTM and CDR2 ANQGSEA.

The sample holds a few counts of this clone. V usage is TRBV13 and J usage is TRBJ1-1; 11 nucleotides line up with TRBD1. Germline CDR1 reads PRHDT; CDR2 reads FYEKMQ (reference sequence). V shed 2 bases, J shed 3 bases, and the junction held 8 bases outside the gene matches. CDR3 length: 17 residues. The CDR3 coding sequence is TGTGCCAGCAGCTTATGGGGGACAGGGGGGGTGGACACTGAAGCTTTCTTT. Encoded protein: CASSLWGTGGVDTEAFF.

This clone was counted between two and nine times. The chain is built from TRBV4-3 and TRBJ1-1; 9 positions agree with TRBD1. V dropped 4 bases and J dropped 11; count of bases not matched to a gene: 8. CDR3 length: 13 amino acids. Germline values: CDR1 LGHNA, CDR2 YSLEER. The CDR3 DNA reads TGCGCCAGCAGCCCGGACAGGGGAAGGCAGGCTTTCTTT. This gives the protein CASSPDRGRQAFF.